Listed below are T cell receptor beta chains from one sample, sequenced in a study of T-cell reconstitution after alpha-beta-depleted transplantation in children. Each CDR3 protein gets one entry after TCRdb re-called the PCR reads with MiXCR. The sample carries some 440,000 distinct CDR3 sequences, roughly 15% recorded once. The sequencing here drew on PBMCs, mostly from graft donor cells, taken 360 days after TCRalphabeta/CD19-depleted stem cell transplant. The receptors were gathered from a boy less than two years old who had a stem cell transplant for Wiskott-Aldrich syndrome, so the T cells may come from the graft donor. CDR3s include the opening cysteine and the closing phenylalanine or tryptophan. D genes are given only for firm matches. Clone sizes are given selectively: once, few, many, or a class where the clone is expanded.

V gene	D gene	clone size	J gene	CDR3 protein	CDR3 DNA
TRBV5-1	-	many	TRBJ2-1	CASSLALNLYNEQFF	TGCGCCAGCAGCTTGGCGCTCAACCTCTACAATGAGCAGTTCTTC
TRBV7-2	TRBD1	-	TRBJ2-7	CASSPRTGVYEQYF	TGTGCCAGCAGCCCCCGGACAGGGGTATACGAGCAGTACTTC
TRBV7-9	-	few	TRBJ1-2	CASSLVPYGYTF	TGTGCCAGCAGCTTAGTTCCCTATGGCTACACCTTC
TRBV6-2/TRBV6-3	-	few	TRBJ2-1	CASRNRIQSRNEQFF	TGTGCCAGCAGAAACAGAATACAAAGCCGCAATGAGCAGTTCTTC
TRBV25-1	-	few	TRBJ1-5	CASRGDLNQPQHF	TGTGCCAGCAGGGGGGACCTCAATCAGCCCCAGCATTTT
TRBV7-9	-	many	TRBJ1-5	CASSSGTNQPQHF	TGTGCCAGCAGCTCCGGGACCAATCAGCCCCAGCATTTT
TRBV12-3/TRBV12-4	TRBD2	-	TRBJ2-7	CASSFGTSGVYEQYF	TGTGCCAGCAGTTTTGGGACTAGCGGGGTCTACGAGCAGTACTTC
TRBV12-3/TRBV12-4	-	few	TRBJ2-5	CASSPTGTYFQETQYF	TGTGCCAGCAGTCCTACCGGGACTTATTTCCAAGAGACCCAGTACTTC
TRBV7-9	-	-	TRBJ2-1	CASSLGDPLLDREQFF	TGTGCCAGCAGCTTAGGGGACCCTCTCTTGGACCGCGAGCAGTTCTTC
TRBV6-1	-	few	TRBJ2-7	CASSRKGRSYEQYF	TGTGCCAGCAGTAGAAAGGGGCGCTCATACGAGCAGTACTTC
TRBV12-3/TRBV12-4	-	many	TRBJ2-7	CASSRERAYEQYF	TGTGCCAGCAGCCGAGAAAGGGCCTACGAGCAGTACTTC